This record concerns one TCR beta chain sequence. Antigen specificity is unknown. The data were obtained in a study of CD8+ T cells in alopecia areata. cDNA serving as the sequencing template came from extracted, reverse transcribed RNA. TCRdb's copy holds only in-frame clones and misses some; the assay was immunoSEQ multiplex PCR. The sample includes roughly 200,000 clones, about 60% of them seen just once. Indicated treatment: oral pan-JAK inhibitor, 5-10 mg twice daily. The study, taken as a whole, reports: On tofacitinib, scalp and blood still held many of the expanded lesional clones.

Germline CDR1 is MNHNS and CDR2 is SASEGT. The CDR3 is made up of 13 amino acids. V lost 7 bases to trimming and J lost 6 bases, with 13 bases between them. The V gene is TRBV6-1, the J gene TRBJ1-5; no clear D. The clonotype was recovered from a human donor with alopecia areata. Sequencing used CD8+ T cells sorted from blood, obtained at week 24, from a patient treated with tofacitinib. The CDR3 spells CASKEGMTQPQHF. CDR3 coding DNA: TGTGCCAGCAAGGAGGGAATGACTCAGCCCCAGCATTTT.